The next 30 T cell receptor beta chains were all read from a single sample in a study of blood T cell repertoires in COVID-19. Repertoires were generated with immunoSEQ multiplex PCR, while TCRdb's copy carries only in-frame clones and drops some. This sample has about 120,000 clones; under 90% occur once, and the top ten carry around 4.2%. The material sequenced was peripheral blood. Receptor source: a man between 60 and 70 years old with acute or convalescent COVID-19.

This clone was counted between two and nine times. The rearrangement joins TRBV19 to TRBJ2-3, with 9 nucleotides matching TRBD1. The CDR3 extends over 17 amino acids. CDR1 and CDR2 (germline): LNHDA, SQIVND (reference sequence). V shed 1 base and J 4 bases; nucleotides not matched to a gene: 9. Here the CDR3 reads CASSIVPGTGYPDTQYF. CDR3 nucleotides: TGTGCCAGTAGTATAGTCCCCGGGACAGGGTACCCAGATACGCAGTATTTT.

This chain joins TRBV2 and TRBJ2-2; 8 bases agree with TRBD1. From germline, CDR1 is SNHLY and CDR2 FYNNEI. The CDR3 is made up of 16 amino acids. Trimming took 2 bases from V and 7 from J; bases not matched to a gene: 9. CDR3 residues: CASSEFQGAPFGELFF. Here the CDR3 DNA reads TGTGCCAGCAGTGAATTCCAGGGGGCGCCCTTCGGGGAGCTGTTTTTT.

This chain uses TRBV29-1 with TRBJ2-3; 8 bases fit TRBD2. The length of the CDR3 is 12 residues. The ends lost 8 bases at V and 9 bases at J; junction bases unmatched: 10. Germline CDR1 SQVTM, CDR2 ANQGSEA. The CDR3 reads CSLRVGGGTQYF. The CDR3 region has the DNA TGCAGCCTTAGGGTCGGCGGGGGGACGCAGTATTTT.

The chain carries TRBV28 and TRBJ2-7; D call uncertain. The CDR3 totals 13 residues. Germline assignment: CDR1 MDHEN and CDR2 SYDVKM. The V gene lost 6 bases and the J gene lost 1 base, with 10 bases spanning the gap. The CDR3 bases are TGTGCCAGCAGCCTCCTAAAGTCCTACGAGCAGTACTTC. Translating it yields CASSLLKSYEQYF.

The chain couples TRBV28 to TRBJ2-7; D remains unclear. The CDR3 has 15 amino acids. The V gene's germline CDR1 is MDHEN and CDR2 SYDVKM. V lost 1 base and J 3 bases, leaving 13 bases between the germline ends. The CDR3 protein is CASSLSLNTHYEQYF. The CDR3 DNA follows: TGTGCCAGCAGTTTATCCTTGAACACACACTACGAGCAGTACTTC.

This chain links TRBV7-9 with TRBJ2-1; 8 positions agree with TRBD2. The CDR3 sequence is 15 residues long. The V gene's germline CDR1 is SEHNR and CDR2 FQNEAQ (reference sequence). V trimming: 6 bases; J trimming: 8 bases; junction bases outside the gene matches: 12. The chain's CDR3 is CASSRSGSGSDEQFF. The CDR3 region has the DNA TGTGCCAGCAGTAGGAGCGGGAGTGGATCCGATGAGCAGTTCTTC.

V and J are TRBV4-3 and TRBJ2-7; 7 bases match TRBD1. Germline V gene lookup returns CDR1 LGHNA and CDR2 YSLEER. With V trimmed by 3 bases and J by 3 bases, 5 bases remained unmatched. This CDR3 has 14 residues. CDR3 DNA sequence: TGCGCCAGCAGCCAGGGGGCAGGGGGCTACGAGCAGTACTTC. The encoded protein is CASSQGAGGYEQYF.

The chain links TRBV9 to TRBJ2-5; no firm D call. V was clipped by 3 bases and J by 5 bases, with 11 bases between them. The germline V gene has CDR1 SGDLS and CDR2 YYNGEE. The CDR3 has 13 residues. In DNA form, the CDR3 reads TGTGCCAGCAGCGCAGGCGACACGGAGACCCAGTACTTC. Protein: CASSAGDTETQYF.

This chain joins TRBV3-1 (or the pseudogene TRBV3-2) and TRBJ1-4; D is perhaps TRBD1 (6 bases). Trimming removed 0 bases at V and 0 bases at J, with 14 bases between. The CDR3 runs to 18 residues. Germline assignment: CDR1 LGHDT and CDR2 YNNKEL (reference sequence). The CDR3 here is CASSQDLRGKATNEKLFF. The CDR3 DNA follows: TGTGCCAGCAGCCAAGATCTAAGGGGGAAGGCAACTAATGAAAAACTGTTTTTT.

In this sample, this clone turned up once. This CDR3 reads CASSLPSGATGELFF. The DNA of the CDR3 is TGTGCCAGCAGCTTGCCTAGCGGGGCCACCGGGGAGCTGTTTTTT. This rearrangement joins TRBV9 to TRBJ2-2, with 9 bases that match TRBD2. Germline CDR1 reads SGDLS; CDR2 reads YYNGEE. Trimming took 4 bases from V and 4 from J; bases not matched to a gene: 5. The CDR3 consists of 15 residues.

The genes are TRBV27 and TRBJ1-1; 9 bases match TRBD1. Germline-derived CDR1 and CDR2 are MNHEY and SMNVEV (reference sequence). The CDR3 contains 15 residues. Germline trimming cut 5 bases from V and 6 bases from J; bases unmatched to any gene: 10. As DNA, the CDR3 is TGTGCCAGCAGTCCCCGGACAGGGGTCTATTCTGAAGCTTTCTTT. Translating gives CASSPRTGVYSEAFF.

The gene calls are TRBV5-4 and TRBJ1-1; unclear D gene. Per the germline V gene, CDR1 is SGHNT and CDR2 is YYREEE (reference sequence). This CDR3 has 14 residues. Trimming stripped 4 bases from V and 4 bases from J, with 14 bases between. The DNA for the CDR3 is TGTGCCAGCAGCCTGACAACCTTGGGCACTGAAGCTTTCTTT. It encodes CASSLTTLGTEAFF.

Only a few counts were recorded for this clone. The chain links TRBV28 to TRBJ2-7; D remains ambiguous. Trimming shortened V by 4 bases and J by 4 bases, and 5 bases separated the two germline ends. There are 11 residues in the CDR3. Germline CDR1 and CDR2: MDHEN and SYDVKM. The CDR3 DNA reads as TGTGCCAGCAGTTCTAAGTACGAGCAGTACTTC. Translation gives CASSSKYEQYF.

The sample holds one count of this clone. The CDR3 protein is CASRQAYEQYF. The CDR3, as DNA: TGTGCCAGCAGGCAGGCATACGAGCAGTACTTC. V usage is TRBV6-5 and J usage is TRBJ2-7; D call uncertain. V lost 6 bases and J 4 bases, leaving 7 bases between the germline ends. The germline V gene encodes CDR1 MNHEY and CDR2 SVGAGI. There are 11 residues in the CDR3.

V is TRBV10-2 and J is TRBJ1-1; 8 bases match TRBD1. CDR3 length: 11 amino acids. Germline lookup yields CDR1 WSHSY and CDR2 SAAADI. V lost 8 bases to trimming and J lost 6 bases; unmatched junction nucleotides: 2. The CDR3: CASQGAPEAFF. The CDR3 DNA is TGCGCCAGCCAGGGGGCCCCTGAAGCTTTCTTT.

The CDR3 is CASSSDRANTEAFF. For the CDR3, the DNA is TGTGCCAGCAGCTCGGACAGGGCGAACACTGAAGCTTTCTTT. The chain links TRBV7-3 to TRBJ1-1; TRBD1 agrees at 8 bases. There are 14 residues in the CDR3. V lost 4 bases to trimming and J lost 1 base; unmatched junction nucleotides: 2. CDR1 SGHTA and CDR2 FQGTGA come from the germline V gene.

The chain employs TRBV7-2 and TRBJ2-3; perhaps TRBD2 as D (7 bases). The V and J ends lost 5 bases and 4 bases respectively, with 16 bases between them. Germline assignment: CDR1 SGHTA and CDR2 FQGNSA. This CDR3 region has 15 residues. CDR3 protein: CASSALGGDPDTQYF. Written as DNA, the CDR3 is TGTGCCAGCAGCGCTCTAGGGGGGGACCCAGATACGCAGTATTTT. Together with reference TRBV7-2 and TRBJ2-3, the CDR3 gives the full variable domain: GAGVSQSPSNKVTEKGKDVELRCDPISGHTALYWYRQSLGQGLEFLIYFQGNSAPDKSGLPSDRFSAERTGGSVSTLTIQRTQQEDSAVYLCASSALGGDPDTQYFGPGTRLTVL.

CDR3 coding DNA: TGTGCCAGCAGCGTAGAATCCCTTTCCAGCGGGAGGTTCGCCCGCACAGATACGCAGTATTTT. Amino acids: CASSVESLSSGRFARTDTQYF. V gene TRBV9 combines with J gene TRBJ2-3, with TRBD2 identical over 9 bases. The germline CDR1 and CDR2 sequences are SGDLS and YYNGEE. The CDR3 extends over 21 amino acids. The V gene end was trimmed by 0 bases and the J gene end by 1 base; junction bases not matched to a gene: 18.

The chain uses TRBV27 and TRBJ2-7; D ambiguous. Germline loops: CDR1 MNHEY, CDR2 SMNVEV (reference sequence). Trimming took off 4 bases at V and 2 bases at J, with 3 bases between the two ends. The CDR3 is 11 amino acids. The CDR3: CASSSTYEQYF. The CDR3 nucleotides read TGTGCCAGCAGTTCCACCTACGAGCAGTACTTC.

V and J are TRBV6-4 and TRBJ2-1; perhaps TRBD1 as D (6 bases). CDR1 MRHNA and CDR2 SNTAGT come from the germline V gene. The CDR3 sequence is 13 residues long. V was shortened by 6 bases and J by 7 bases, with 13 bases between the two germline ends. This CDR3 reads CASSRDIHNEQFF. The CDR3 region has the DNA TGTGCCAGCAGCCGGGACATACATAATGAGCAGTTCTTC.

J is TRBJ2-1 and V is TRBV6-5; the match to TRBD2 covers 9 bases. Germline V CDR1 and CDR2: MNHEY, SVGAGI. This CDR3 is 15 amino acids long. With V trimmed by 8 bases and J by 2 bases, 7 bases remained unmatched. The CDR3 sequence: CASSRLAETYNEQFF. The CDR3 DNA follows: TGTGCCAGCTCCCGACTAGCGGAGACCTACAATGAGCAGTTCTTC.

J is TRBJ2-1 and V is TRBV24-1; TRBD2 might be the D (6 bases). The CDR3 has 17 residues. V lost 6 bases to trimming and J lost 2 bases, with 19 bases between them. CDR1 and CDR2 from the germline V gene are KGHDR and SFDVKD. CDR3 coding DNA: TGTGCCACCAGTTCTAGACCGGGACTCGCCCCCTACAATGAGCAGTTCTTC. This codes for CATSSRPGLAPYNEQFF.

The chain has TRBV27 and TRBJ2-7; 12 bases are shared with TRBD2. The CDR3 contains 12 residues. The J segment lost 8 bases and the V segment lost 10 bases, leaving 6 bases of the junction unmatched. CDR1 is MNHEY, CDR2 SMNVEV, per germline (reference sequence). The DNA of the CDR3 is TGTGCCACATCTAGCGGGAGGGCTAAGCAGTACTTC. This gives the protein CATSSGRAKQYF.

The chain has TRBV4-3 and TRBJ2-1, with 8 positions matching TRBD1. CDR3 length equals 18 residues. Unmatched junction bases numbered 9, after V lost 0 bases and J lost 2 bases. Per the germline V gene, CDR1 is LGHNA and CDR2 is YSLEER. This CDR3 is CASSQETGVRGPYNEQFF. The CDR3 DNA reads TGCGCCAGCAGCCAAGAGACAGGGGTCAGAGGCCCCTACAATGAGCAGTTCTTC.

The J gene is TRBJ2-1, the V gene TRBV7-9, with 14 positions matching TRBD2. V gave up 3 bases and J gave up 8 bases; unmatched junction bases: 6. The length of the CDR3 is 16 residues. Germline CDR1 reads SEHNR; CDR2 reads FQNEAQ (reference sequence). As DNA, the CDR3 is TGTGCCAGCAGCTTGGGACTAGCGGGAGAGGGGTATGAGCAGTTCTTC. This gives the protein CASSLGLAGEGYEQFF.

This clone was detected only a few times. This sequence joins TRBV6-2 or TRBV6-3 and TRBJ1-6, with 7 bases fitting TRBD1. This CDR3 spans 13 amino acids. Germline V gene lookup returns CDR1 MNHEY and CDR2 SVGEGT. The V and J ends lost 5 bases and 10 bases, in that order; junction bases with no gene match: 5. CDR3 sequence: CASSRQGVSPLHF. In DNA, the CDR3 is TGTGCCAGCAGTAGGCAGGGGGTCTCACCCCTCCACTTT.

The chain combines TRBV19 with TRBJ2-1; 7 nucleotides align to TRBD1. Losses at the gene ends were 6 bases for V and 10 bases for J; bases not matched to a gene: 6. CDR3 size: 12 residues. Germline V CDR1 and CDR2: LNHDA, SQIVND (reference sequence). The CDR3, as DNA: TGTGCCAGTAGCCCGACAGGGCACGAGCAGTTCTTC. Protein sequence: CASSPTGHEQFF.

The V gene is TRBV6-5, the J gene TRBJ1-1; 12 nucleotides line up with TRBD1. This CDR3 has 15 amino acids. The trim removed 7 bases at V and 6 bases at J, leaving 9 bases unmatched. CDR1 and CDR2 (germline): MNHEY, SVGAGI. CDR3 DNA sequence: TGTGCCAGCACTCCGGGACAGGGGGCTATAGCTGAAGCTTTCTTT. This sequence encodes CASTPGQGAIAEAFF.

The gene calls are TRBV21-1 and TRBJ2-6; the tabulated D call, TRBD2, remains unverified against the DNA. TRBV21-1 is recorded as a pseudogene. This CDR3 is 21 amino acids long. CDR3 DNA: TGTGCCAGCAGCCCAAGGCATTTGGACTCCCGACGATCGGGTGAGGCCAACGTCCTGACTTTC. Its translation is CASSPRHLDSRRSGEANVLTF.

The chain recombines TRBV11-3 with TRBJ2-1; D is possibly TRBD2 (5 bases). Between the trimmed V and J ends, which lost 2 bases and 7 bases, there was a span of 15 bases. Germline V gene sequence: CDR1 SGHNT, CDR2 YENEEA. The CDR3 totals 15 residues. The CDR3 sequence is CASSLSGSLGNEQFF. CDR3 DNA: TGTGCCAGCAGCTTAAGCGGCTCCTTGGGGAATGAGCAGTTCTTC. Full variable domain (missing parts from reference TRBV11-3 and TRBJ2-1): EAGVVQSPRYKIIEKKQPVAFWCNPISGHNTLYWYLQNLGQGPELLIRYENEEAVDDSQLPKDRFSAERLKGVDSTLKIQPAELGDSAVYLCASSLSGSLGNEQFFGPGTRLTVL.